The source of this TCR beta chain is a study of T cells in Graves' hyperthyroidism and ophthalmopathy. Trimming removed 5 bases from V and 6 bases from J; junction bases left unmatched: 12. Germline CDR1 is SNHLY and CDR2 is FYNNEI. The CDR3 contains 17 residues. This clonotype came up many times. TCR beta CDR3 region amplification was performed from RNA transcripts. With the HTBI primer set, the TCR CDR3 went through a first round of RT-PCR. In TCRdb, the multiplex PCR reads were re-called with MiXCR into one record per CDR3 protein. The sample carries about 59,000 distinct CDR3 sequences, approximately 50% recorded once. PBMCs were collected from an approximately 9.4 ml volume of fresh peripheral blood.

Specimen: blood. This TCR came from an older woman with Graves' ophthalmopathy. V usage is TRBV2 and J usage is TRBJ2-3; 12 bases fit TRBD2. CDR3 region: CASSSGLAGTGLDTQYF. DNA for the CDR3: TGTGCCAGCAGTTCCGGACTAGCGGGAACTGGTCTGGATACGCAGTATTTT.